The rows below give T cell receptor beta chains drawn from one sample of a study of monozygotic twins with inflammatory bowel disease. With the 5' RACE reads reprocessed, TCRdb shows one record per CDR3 protein and no DNA. This listing includes around 150,000 distinct CDR3 sequences. Sequencing input: blood. All receptors derive from a human donor with ulcerative colitis or Crohn's disease, or a healthy co-twin of an affected twin (not recorded which). The CDR3 runs from the conserved cysteine through the conserved F or W.

V: TRBV30
J: TRBJ1-1
CDR3: CAWRPRARRGTEAFF

V: TRBV4-3
J: TRBJ2-1
CDR3: CASSPGQGGHEQFF

V: TRBV28
J: TRBJ2-1
CDR3: CASSSGAYNEQFF

V: TRBV2
J: TRBJ2-1
CDR3: CASSVQGFYNEQFF

V: TRBV5-1
J: TRBJ1-1
CDR3: CASRSYDALNTEAFF

V: TRBV10-3
J: TRBJ2-7
CDR3: CATRSGGETYEQYF

V: TRBV3-1
J: TRBJ2-1
CDR3: CASSQEAGDKYEQFF

V: TRBV9
J: TRBJ2-7
CDR3: CASSVEPGSYEQYF

V: TRBV5-5
J: TRBJ2-1
CDR3: CASSQLAVSSYNEQFF

V: TRBV5-5
J: TRBJ1-2
CDR3: CASSMEVLDNYGYTF

V: TRBV18
J: TRBJ2-7
CDR3: CASSPEQPGTSYEQYF

V: TRBV5-6
J: TRBJ2-1
CDR3: CASSFGTRNEQFF

V: TRBV3-1
J: TRBJ2-1
CDR3: CASSQDPDEQFF

V: TRBV12-5
J: TRBJ2-5
CDR3: CASGPGLETQYF

V: TRBV4-2
J: TRBJ1-1
CDR3: CASSPPYRGTEAFF

V: TRBV18
J: TRBJ2-7
CDR3: CASSPMGGAGSYEQYF

V: TRBV4-1
J: TRBJ1-6
CDR3: CASSQATISYNSPLHF

V: TRBV28
J: TRBJ2-7
CDR3: CASSFPGTGDPYEQYF

V: TRBV24-1
J: TRBJ2-6
CDR3: CATSLGGTGSSGANVLTF

V: TRBV20-1
J: TRBJ2-3
CDR3: CSARGAGRRTDTQYF

V: TRBV10-3
J: TRBJ1-5
CDR3: CAISEGQGENQPQHF

V: TRBV5-1
J: TRBJ2-2
CDR3: CASSLPGKNTGELFF

V: TRBV29-1
J: TRBJ2-1
CDR3: CSGTRDRAINEQFF

V: TRBV28
J: TRBJ2-7
CDR3: CASRTAPYEQYF

V: TRBV24-1
J: TRBJ2-2
CDR3: CATAVGRSNTGELFF

V: TRBV5-1
J: TRBJ1-4
CDR3: CASSGDATNEKLFF

V: TRBV4-2
J: TRBJ2-1
CDR3: CASSEKKAGAAYNEQFF

V: TRBV7-9
J: TRBJ2-1
CDR3: CASSRVGPYNEQFF

V: TRBV5-1
J: TRBJ2-7
CDR3: CASSLVGGLAEQYF

V: TRBV2
J: TRBJ1-2
CDR3: CASGLSGIGYYGYTF

V: TRBV20-1
J: TRBJ2-3
CDR3: CSAFRTSATDTQYF

V: TRBV9
J: TRBJ2-7
CDR3: CASSISTGTYEQYF

V: TRBV5-6
J: TRBJ2-5
CDR3: CASNQGPPGETQYF

V: TRBV5-1
J: TRBJ2-1
CDR3: CASSWEGGGFNEQFF

V: TRBV7-2
J: TRBJ2-5
CDR3: CASSLGGGGKTQYF

V: TRBV5-1
J: TRBJ1-2
CDR3: CASSLEPSGGAGYGYTF

V: TRBV5-1
J: TRBJ2-3
CDR3: CASSDRVSTDTQYF

V: TRBV20-1
J: TRBJ2-1
CDR3: CSAPLAGSYNEQFF

V: TRBV7-8
J: TRBJ2-7
CDR3: CASSLAGPGEQYF

V: TRBV7-8
J: TRBJ2-1
CDR3: CASSSPGTSGRANEQFF

V: TRBV11-1
J: TRBJ2-1
CDR3: CASSTHSRGMGEQFF

V: TRBV6-2/TRBV6-3
J: TRBJ2-3
CDR3: CASTHGDTQYF

V: TRBV9
J: TRBJ2-1
CDR3: CASSVVGGEQFF

V: TRBV24-1
J: TRBJ2-2
CDR3: CATSLAPSGNTGELFF

V: TRBV11-1
J: TRBJ2-5
CDR3: CASSSLLMTRRGDRTQYF

V: TRBV20-1
J: TRBJ1-5
CDR3: CSARDPRGDGSYGNQPQHF

V: TRBV12-3/TRBV12-4
J: TRBJ2-5
CDR3: CASSSNLGLAGETQYF

V: TRBV5-1
J: TRBJ2-5
CDR3: CASSPGGEETQYF

V: TRBV9
J: TRBJ1-2
CDR3: CASSVLGTGDGYTF

V: TRBV3-1
J: TRBJ2-3
CDR3: CASSHRGTDTQYF

V: TRBV12-3/TRBV12-4
J: TRBJ2-3
CDR3: CASSLVRGGRDTQYF

V: TRBV20-1
J: TRBJ2-3
CDR3: CSARVVHGGGTHTDTQYF

V: TRBV5-1
J: TRBJ2-7
CDR3: CASSLLAGVDEQYF

V: TRBV11-2
J: TRBJ2-1
CDR3: CASSTGHYTYNEQFF